These T cell receptor beta chains were read from a single sample in a study of blood T cell repertoires in COVID-19. Generated by immunoSEQ multiplex PCR, the TCRdb table keeps only in-frame clones and is missing some. The sample lists about 170,000 clones, 65% to 85% occurring once. The sequencing input was peripheral blood. All receptors come from a human donor with acute or convalescent COVID-19. The donor label of this sample is uncertain. Both conserved end residues are part of each CDR3. The order of the fields is J gene, CDR3 length, D gene, clone size, V gene, CDR3 protein, CDR3 DNA. D genes are given only for firm matches. Only part of the rows carry a size: once, few, many, or a class if the clone is expanded.

TRBJ2-1 | 14 | TRBD2 | - | TRBV11-3 | CASSPGLVGDEQFF | TGTGCCAGCAGCCCCGGACTAGTTGGCGATGAGCAGTTCTTC
TRBJ2-2 | 16 | TRBD2 | once | TRBV5-1 | CASSLRTAGATGELFF | TGCGCCAGCAGCTTGAGAACAGCGGGGGCGACCGGGGAGCTGTTTTTT
TRBJ1-4 | 15 | - | - | TRBV30 | CAWGLGSATNEKLFF | TGTGCCTGGGGGCTAGGGAGTGCAACTAATGAAAAACTGTTTTTT
TRBJ2-7 | 13 | TRBD1 | - | TRBV3-1/TRBV3-2 | CASSQEPGGEQYF | TGTGCCAGCAGCCAAGAGCCAGGGGGCGAGCAGTACTTC
TRBJ1-3 | 14 | - | - | TRBV2 | CASSNEQIGGTIYF | TGTGCCAGCAGTAACGAGCAGATCGGAGGCACCATATATTTT
TRBJ1-5 | 13 | - | - | TRBV6-6 | CASSSTSDQPQHF | TGTGCCAGCAGTTCCACAAGTGATCAGCCCCAGCATTTT
TRBJ1-5 | 13 | - | - | TRBV2 | CASQTDSNQPQHF | TGTGCCAGCCAGACAGATAGCAATCAGCCCCAGCATTTT
TRBJ2-7 | 14 | - | - | TRBV25-1 | CASSPRVTSYEQYF | TGTGCCAGCAGCCCGCGGGTAACCTCCTACGAGCAGTACTTC
TRBJ1-2 | 13 | - | few | TRBV7-2 | CASSPPGMWGYTF | TGTGCCAGCAGCCCCCCCGGGATGTGGGGCTACACCTTC
TRBJ2-7 | 13 | - | - | TRBV5-1 | CASSLESNYEQYF | TGCGCCAGCAGCTTGGAATCCAACTACGAGCAGTACTTC
TRBJ2-2 | 16 | - | - | TRBV5-4 | CASSLAPSAVGGELFF | TGTGCCAGCAGCTTGGCCCCTAGTGCCGTGGGTGGGGAGCTGTTTTTT
TRBJ2-3 | 16 | TRBD1 | - | TRBV5-6 | CASSSTDRGGTDTQYF | TGTGCCAGCAGCTCTACGGACAGGGGAGGAACAGATACGCAGTATTTT
TRBJ1-1 | 15 | TRBD1 | - | TRBV6-5 | CASSWSGTGVREAFF | TGTGCCAGCAGTTGGTCCGGGACAGGGGTACGGGAAGCTTTCTTT
TRBJ1-2 | 13 | - | - | TRBV6-4 | CASWEGTNYGYTF | TGTGCCAGCTGGGAGGGGACTAACTATGGCTACACCTTC
TRBJ1-1 | 12 | - | - | TRBV18 | CASSLTGSIAFF | TGTGCCAGCTCACTTACAGGGAGTATAGCTTTCTTT
TRBJ2-7 | 14 | TRBD1 | - | TRBV5-6 | CASSPRQGNYEQYF | TGTGCCAGCAGCCCTAGACAGGGGAACTACGAGCAGTACTTC
TRBJ1-1 | 13 | - | - | TRBV10-1 | CASRQSWNTEAFF | TGCGCCAGCCGACAATCTTGGAACACTGAAGCTTTCTTT
TRBJ1-5 | 15 | TRBD1 | - | TRBV18 | CASSPGRGPNQPQHF | TGTGCCAGCTCGCCTGGCAGGGGGCCGAATCAGCCCCAGCATTTT
TRBJ2-5 | 11 | - | - | TRBV20-1 | CSASSQETQYF | TGCAGTGCTAGTTCGCAAGAGACCCAGTACTTC
TRBJ1-4 | 15 | - | - | TRBV5-1 | CASSHRQEEGEKLFF | TGCGCCAGCAGCCACCGACAGGAAGAAGGGGAAAAACTGTTTTTT
TRBJ1-4 | 13 | - | - | TRBV19 | CATWERTNEKLFF | TGTGCCACGTGGGAGCGAACTAATGAAAAACTGTTTTTT
TRBJ2-5 | 15 | TRBD1 | - | TRBV9 | CASSVGGTGWETQYF | TGTGCCAGCAGCGTAGGGGGGACAGGGTGGGAGACCCAGTACTTC
TRBJ1-6 | 15 | - | - | TRBV9 | CASSVAPGIGSPLHF | TGTGCCAGCAGCGTAGCCCCAGGGATCGGCTCACCCCTCCACTTT
TRBJ2-1 | 15 | TRBD2 | few | TRBV7-8 | CASSLRASGSDEQFF | TGTGCCAGCAGCTTACGCGCTAGCGGGTCCGATGAGCAGTTCTTC
TRBJ1-6 | 16 | - | once | TRBV21-1 | CASSTLLLQGISPLHF | TGTGCCAGCAGCACCCTCCTGCTTCAGGGAATTTCACCCCTCCACTTT
TRBJ1-1 | 14 | - | - | TRBV7-9 | CASSHEPRGTEAFF | TGTGCCAGCAGCCATGAACCTCGCGGTACTGAAGCTTTCTTT
TRBJ1-5 | 14 | - | - | TRBV3-1/TRBV3-2 | CASSQDVSGQPQHF | TGTGCCAGCAGCCAAGATGTTTCGGGTCAGCCCCAGCATTTT
TRBJ2-7 | 14 | - | few | TRBV11-3 | CASSLELQSDEQYF | TGTGCCAGCAGCTTAGAGCTGCAGAGCGACGAGCAGTACTTC
TRBJ2-7 | 14 | TRBD1 | once | TRBV5-4 | CASSPRDRGYEQYF | TGTGCCAGCAGCCCGAGGGACAGGGGCTACGAGCAGTACTTC
TRBJ1-1 | 16 | TRBD1 | - | TRBV18 | CASSPPGGSMNTEAFF | TGTGCCAGCTCACCGCCAGGGGGAAGTATGAACACTGAAGCTTTCTTT
TRBJ2-2 | 14 | - | once | TRBV29-1 | CSAAGSANTGELFF | TGCAGCGCCGCAGGATCAGCGAACACCGGGGAGCTGTTTTTT
TRBJ1-1 | 13 | TRBD1 | - | TRBV2 | CASRATGAPGAFF | TGTGCCAGCAGAGCGACAGGGGCTCCAGGAGCTTTCTTT
TRBJ1-5 | 18 | TRBD1 | - | TRBV7-8 | CASSLGQGFGLFSQPQHF | TGTGCCAGCAGCTTGGGACAGGGGTTCGGCCTTTTCAGCCAGCCCCAGCATTTT
TRBJ1-1 | 16 | TRBD1 | - | TRBV27 | CASRQGANSMNTEAFF | TGTGCCAGCAGACAGGGGGCTAATTCCATGAACACTGAAGCTTTCTTT
TRBJ1-1 | 13 | - | - | TRBV15 | CATSRDVNTEAFF | TGTGCCACCAGCAGAGACGTGAACACTGAAGCTTTCTTT
TRBJ1-6 | 15 | TRBD1 | - | TRBV6-5 | CASSSLDRDNSPLHF | TGTGCCAGCAGTTCACTCGACAGGGATAATTCACCCCTCCACTTT
TRBJ2-3 | 13 | TRBD1 | - | TRBV7-2 | CASTQTGGGTQYF | TGTGCCAGCACCCAGACAGGGGGAGGTACGCAGTATTTT
TRBJ2-7 | 17 | TRBD1 | - | TRBV6-6 | CASSPGSQGVGKDEQYF | TGTGCCAGCAGTCCGGGGTCACAGGGGGTAGGAAAAGACGAGCAGTACTTC
TRBJ2-2 | 16 | - | few | TRBV18 | CASSPNPGTTTGELFF | TGTGCCAGCTCACCAAACCCCGGGACAACGACCGGGGAGCTGTTTTTT
TRBJ1-6 | 13 | - | - | TRBV18 | CASSPEFNSPLHF | TGTGCCAGCTCACCAGAGTTTAATTCACCCCTCCACTTT
TRBJ1-3 | 14 | - | few | TRBV3-1/TRBV3-2 | CASSPRGSGNTIYF | TGTGCCAGCAGCCCCCGGGGCTCTGGAAACACCATATATTTT
TRBJ1-2 | 15 | TRBD1 | - | TRBV7-9 | CASSITGGSNYGYTF | TGTGCCAGCAGCATTACAGGGGGCAGTAACTATGGCTACACCTTC
TRBJ1-1 | 16 | - | - | TRBV7-5 | CARSLRREERNTEAFF | TGTGCCAGAAGCTTAAGGCGGGAGGAGAGAAACACTGAAGCTTTCTTT
TRBJ1-2 | 14 | - | - | TRBV7-2 | CASSLDTGTYGYTF | TGTGCCAGCAGCTTAGACACAGGCACCTATGGCTACACCTTC
TRBJ2-1 | 16 | TRBD2 | once | TRBV28 | CASSFQTSGTYNEQFF | TGTGCCAGCAGTTTCCAGACTAGCGGGACCTACAATGAGCAGTTCTTC
TRBJ2-7 | 17 | TRBD1 | - | TRBV10-1 | CASSGGQGALGTYEQYF | TGCGCCAGCAGTGGAGGACAGGGGGCCTTAGGAACCTACGAGCAGTACTTC
TRBJ2-3 | 14 | - | - | TRBV5-4 | CASSSRLGGDTQYF | TGTGCCAGCAGCTCCAGACTGGGGGGAGATACGCAGTATTTT
TRBJ1-4 | 16 | TRBD1 | - | TRBV3-1/TRBV3-2 | CASSQGQGALGEKLFF | TGTGCCAGCAGCCAGGGACAGGGGGCGCTGGGTGAAAAACTGTTTTTT
TRBJ1-5 | 15 | - | - | TRBV19 | CASSIQDSGNQPQHF | TGTGCCAGTAGTATCCAAGACAGTGGGAATCAGCCCCAGCATTTT
TRBJ2-5 | 15 | TRBD2 | - | TRBV5-6 | CASSIGTSGRETQYF | TGTGCCAGCAGCATTGGGACTAGCGGGAGGGAGACCCAGTACTTC
TRBJ2-7 | 11 | - | - | TRBV29-1 | CSVELAYEQYF | TGCAGCGTTGAGTTAGCCTACGAGCAGTACTTC
TRBJ1-1 | 11 | - | - | TRBV2 | CASTLDTEAFF | TGTGCCAGCACCCTAGACACTGAAGCTTTCTTT
TRBJ2-7 | 16 | TRBD2 | few | TRBV30 | CAWSAPGLALSYEQYF | TGTGCCTGGAGTGCACCGGGACTAGCACTTTCCTACGAGCAGTACTTC
TRBJ1-1 | 13 | - | - | TRBV12-3/TRBV12-4 | CASSSGMNTEAFF | TGTGCCAGCAGTTCGGGGATGAACACTGAAGCTTTCTTT
TRBJ1-5 | 16 | TRBD1 | - | TRBV6-6 | CASSYSGQAYNQPQHF | TGTGCCAGCAGTTATTCCGGACAGGCATACAATCAGCCCCAGCATTTT
TRBJ2-1 | 15 | TRBD2 | few | TRBV11-2 | CASSQTSGNYNEQFF | TGTGCCAGCAGCCAGACTAGCGGGAATTACAATGAGCAGTTCTTC
TRBJ2-1 | 17 | TRBD2 | - | TRBV19 | CASSPGLAGGRSHEQFF | TGTGCCAGTAGTCCGGGACTAGCGGGAGGGCGTTCCCATGAGCAGTTCTTC